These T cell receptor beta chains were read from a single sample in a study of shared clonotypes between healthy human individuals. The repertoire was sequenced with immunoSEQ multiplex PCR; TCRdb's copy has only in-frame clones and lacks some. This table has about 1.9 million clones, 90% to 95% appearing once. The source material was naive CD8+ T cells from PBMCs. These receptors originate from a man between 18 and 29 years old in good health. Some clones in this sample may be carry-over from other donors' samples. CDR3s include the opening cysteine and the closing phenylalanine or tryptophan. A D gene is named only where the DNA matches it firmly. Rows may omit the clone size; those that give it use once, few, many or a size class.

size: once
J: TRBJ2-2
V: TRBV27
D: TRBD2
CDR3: CASDFSGIENTGELFF
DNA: TGTGCCAGCGACTTTAGCGGGATCGAAAACACCGGGGAGCTGTTTTTT

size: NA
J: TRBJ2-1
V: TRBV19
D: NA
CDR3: CASSIKLRTYNEQFF
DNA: TGTGCCAGTAGTATAAAACTACGCACCTACAATGAGCAGTTCTTC

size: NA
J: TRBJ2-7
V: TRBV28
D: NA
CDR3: CASSLYRLGYEQYF
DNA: TGTGCCAGCAGTTTATACAGGCTCGGTTACGAGCAGTACTTC

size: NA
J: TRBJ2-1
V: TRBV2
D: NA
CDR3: CASSDLGRQSSYNEQFF
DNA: TGTGCCAGCAGTGATCTTGGCCGTCAGAGCTCCTACAATGAGCAGTTCTTC

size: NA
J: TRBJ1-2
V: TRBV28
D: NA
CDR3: CASSPQGDNYGYTF
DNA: TGTGCCAGCAGTCCTCAGGGTGACAACTATGGCTACACCTTC

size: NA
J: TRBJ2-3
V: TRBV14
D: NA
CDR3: CASSHKNDGPWMVDTQYF
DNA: TGTGCCAGCAGCCATAAAAACGACGGCCCTTGGATGGTGGATACGCAGTATTTT

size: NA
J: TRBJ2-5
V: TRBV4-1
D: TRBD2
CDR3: CASSQMTSGGETQYF
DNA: TGCGCCAGCAGCCAGATGACTAGCGGAGGGGAGACCCAGTACTTC

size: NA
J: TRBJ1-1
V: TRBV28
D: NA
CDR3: CASSLRAAEAFF
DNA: TGTGCCAGCAGTTTACGGGCAGCCGAAGCTTTCTTT

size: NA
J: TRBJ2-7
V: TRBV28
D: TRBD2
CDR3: CASNQSGDYEQYF
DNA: TGTGCCAGCAACCAGAGCGGGGACTACGAGCAGTACTTC

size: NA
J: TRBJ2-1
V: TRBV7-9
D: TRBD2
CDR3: CASSPSDGSGSGNEQFF
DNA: TGTGCCAGCAGCCCCTCGGATGGCAGCGGGAGTGGTAATGAGCAGTTCTTC

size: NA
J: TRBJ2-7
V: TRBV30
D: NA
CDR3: CAWSVGRTGEQYF
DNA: TGTGCCTGGAGTGTAGGCAGGACCGGCGAGCAGTACTTC

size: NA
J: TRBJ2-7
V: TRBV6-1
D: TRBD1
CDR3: CASSELQGALSYEQYF
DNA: TGTGCCAGCAGTGAACTACAGGGGGCGCTTTCCTACGAGCAGTACTTC

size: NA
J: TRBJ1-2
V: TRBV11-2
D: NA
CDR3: CASSLGQEGTF
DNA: TGTGCCAGCAGCTTAGGACAGGAGGGCACCTTC

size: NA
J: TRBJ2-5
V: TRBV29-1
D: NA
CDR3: CSSNGVGVGQETQYF
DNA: TGCAGCTCTAATGGTGTGGGAGTTGGGCAAGAGACCCAGTACTTC

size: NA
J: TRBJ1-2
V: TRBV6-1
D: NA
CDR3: CASSEGGLSYGYTF
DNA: TGTGCCAGCAGTGAAGGGGGGTTGTCCTATGGCTACACCTTC

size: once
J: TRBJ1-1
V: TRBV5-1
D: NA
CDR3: CASSLGAAFF
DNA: TGCGCCAGCAGCTTGGGGGCCGCTTTCTTT

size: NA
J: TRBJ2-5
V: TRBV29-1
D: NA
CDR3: CSVEGLVAGETQYF
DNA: TGCAGCGTTGAAGGCTTAGTTGCGGGGGAGACCCAGTACTTC

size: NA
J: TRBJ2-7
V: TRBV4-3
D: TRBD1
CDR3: CATGGLGPGEQYF
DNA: TGCGCCACAGGGGGCCTGGGGCCGGGTGAGCAGTACTTC

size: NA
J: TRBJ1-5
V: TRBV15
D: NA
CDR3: CATSGPGEGNQPQHF
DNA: TGTGCCACCAGCGGGCCCGGGGAAGGCAATCAGCCCCAGCATTTT

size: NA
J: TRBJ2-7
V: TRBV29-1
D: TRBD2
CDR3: CSVAGTSFSSSYEQYF
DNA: TGCAGCGTCGCAGGGACTAGCTTCTCGAGCTCCTACGAGCAGTACTTC

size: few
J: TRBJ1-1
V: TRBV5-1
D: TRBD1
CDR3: CASASGRGGSAEAFF
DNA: TGCGCCAGCGCCTCCGGGCGAGGGGGCTCGGCTGAAGCTTTCTTT

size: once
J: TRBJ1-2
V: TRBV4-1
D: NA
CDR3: CASSQEGARLGGYTF
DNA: TGCGCCAGCAGCCAAGAGGGTGCGCGCCTGGGTGGCTACACCTTC

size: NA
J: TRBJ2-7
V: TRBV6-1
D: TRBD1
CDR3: CASSAGTGFSYEQYF
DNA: TGTGCCAGCAGCGCGGGGACAGGTTTCTCCTACGAGCAGTACTTC

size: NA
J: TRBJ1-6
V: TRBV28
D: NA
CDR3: CASSLRGWSPLHF
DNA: TGTGCCAGCAGTTTACGGGGGTGGTCACCCCTCCACTTT

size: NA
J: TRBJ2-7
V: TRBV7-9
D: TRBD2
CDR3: CASSLGPASGRAAWVEQYF
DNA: TGTGCCAGCAGCTTAGGTCCAGCTAGCGGGAGGGCCGCTTGGGTCGAGCAGTACTTC

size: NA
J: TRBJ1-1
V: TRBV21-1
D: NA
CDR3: CASSKEQGTEAFF
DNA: TGTGCCAGCAGCAAAGAACAGGGCACTGAAGCTTTCTTT

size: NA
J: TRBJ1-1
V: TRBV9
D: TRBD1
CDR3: CASSPGQEMNTEAFF
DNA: TGTGCCAGCAGCCCCGGACAGGAGATGAACACTGAAGCTTTCTTT

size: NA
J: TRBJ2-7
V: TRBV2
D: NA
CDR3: CASSGGRAYEQYF
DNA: TGTGCCAGCAGTGGGGGCAGAGCCTACGAGCAGTACTTC

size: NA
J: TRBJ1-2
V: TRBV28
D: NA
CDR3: CASSFRSRSFGGDYGYTF
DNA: TGTGCCAGCAGTTTTAGGAGCAGAAGCTTTGGGGGGGACTATGGCTACACCTTC

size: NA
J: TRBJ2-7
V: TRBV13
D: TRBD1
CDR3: CASSTTTGSLYEQYF
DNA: TGTGCCAGCAGCACCACGACAGGGAGTTTGTACGAGCAGTACTTC

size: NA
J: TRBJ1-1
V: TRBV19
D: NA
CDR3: CASSIVGQKKTNTEAFF
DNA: TGTGCCAGTAGTATAGTGGGCCAGAAGAAGACGAACACTGAAGCTTTCTTT

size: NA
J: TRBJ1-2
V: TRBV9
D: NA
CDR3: CASSVEDTWGYGYTF
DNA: TGTGCCAGCAGCGTAGAGGACACCTGGGGCTATGGCTACACCTTC

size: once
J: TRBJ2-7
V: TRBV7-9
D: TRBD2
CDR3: CASRGGSPPYEQYF
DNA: TGTGCCAGCAGGGGGGGGTCCCCTCCCTACGAGCAGTACTTC

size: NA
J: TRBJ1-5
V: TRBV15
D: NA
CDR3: CATRGRNQPQHF
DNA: TGTGCCACCAGAGGACGCAATCAGCCCCAGCATTTT

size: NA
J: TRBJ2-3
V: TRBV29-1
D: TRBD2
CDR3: CSARTSGNPTDTQYF
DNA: TGCAGCGCCAGGACTAGCGGGAACCCCACAGATACGCAGTATTTT

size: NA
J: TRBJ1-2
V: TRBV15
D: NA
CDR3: CATSPGGGSGYTF
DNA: TGTGCCACCAGCCCCGGCGGGGGAAGCGGCTACACCTTC

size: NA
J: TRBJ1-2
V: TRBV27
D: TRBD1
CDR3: CASSPRQGFTCTF
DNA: TGTGCCAGCAGTCCGCGACAGGGCTTCACCTGCACCTTC

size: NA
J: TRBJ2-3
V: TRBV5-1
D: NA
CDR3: CASSLGEFSTDTQYF
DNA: TGCGCCAGCAGCTTGGGGGAGTTCAGCACAGATACGCAGTATTTT

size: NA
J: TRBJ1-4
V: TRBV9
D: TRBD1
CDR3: CASSGGDRNNEKLFF
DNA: TGTGCCAGCAGCGGAGGGGACAGGAATAATGAAAAACTGTTTTTT

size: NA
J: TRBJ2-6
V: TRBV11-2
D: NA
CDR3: CASSLTVISGANVLTF
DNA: TGTGCCAGCAGCCTAACAGTTATCTCTGGGGCCAACGTCCTGACTTTC

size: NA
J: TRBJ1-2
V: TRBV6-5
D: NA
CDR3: CASRLLGTPNYGYTF
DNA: TGTGCCAGCAGGCTTTTGGGGACACCCAACTATGGCTACACCTTC

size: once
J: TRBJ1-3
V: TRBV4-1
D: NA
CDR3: CASSPVGAGNTIYF
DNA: TGCGCCAGCAGCCCTGTGGGGGCCGGAAACACCATATATTTT

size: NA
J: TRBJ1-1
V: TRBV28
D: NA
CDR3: CASSSPAGYTEAFF
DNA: TGTGCCAGCAGTTCCCCGGCCGGGTACACTGAAGCTTTCTTT

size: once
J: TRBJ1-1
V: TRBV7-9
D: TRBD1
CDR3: CASSSGDRGPEAFF
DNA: TGTGCCAGCAGCTCCGGGGACAGGGGGCCTGAAGCTTTCTTT

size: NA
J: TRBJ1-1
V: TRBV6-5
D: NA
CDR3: CASSRSQDSNTEAFF
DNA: TGTGCCAGCAGTCGCTCTCAGGACAGCAACACTGAAGCTTTCTTT

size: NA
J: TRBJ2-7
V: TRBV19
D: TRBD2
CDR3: CASSILSGSIHEQYF
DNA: TGTGCCAGTAGTATATTAAGCGGGAGTATCCACGAGCAGTACTTC

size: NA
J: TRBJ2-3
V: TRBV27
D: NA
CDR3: CASSPSVGAFTDTQYF
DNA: TGTGCCAGCAGTCCCTCAGTGGGGGCCTTCACAGATACGCAGTATTTT

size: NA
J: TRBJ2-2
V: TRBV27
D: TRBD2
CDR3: CASLRLAGGVPGELFF
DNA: TGTGCCAGTCTCCGACTAGCGGGAGGAGTACCCGGGGAGCTGTTTTTT

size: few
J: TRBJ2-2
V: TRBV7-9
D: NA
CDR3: CASTNEGNHGELFF
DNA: TGTGCCAGCACTAACGAGGGGAACCACGGGGAGCTGTTTTTT

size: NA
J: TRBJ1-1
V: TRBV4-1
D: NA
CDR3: CASSHGGMNTEAFF
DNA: TGCGCCAGCAGCCACGGGGGGATGAACACTGAAGCTTTCTTT

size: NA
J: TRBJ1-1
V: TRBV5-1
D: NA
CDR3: CASSSTTEAFF
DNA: TGCGCCAGCAGCTCCACGACTGAAGCTTTCTTT

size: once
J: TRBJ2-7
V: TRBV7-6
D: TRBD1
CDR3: CASSPKQGTSYEQYF
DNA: TGTGCCAGCAGCCCGAAACAGGGGACCTCCTACGAGCAGTACTTC

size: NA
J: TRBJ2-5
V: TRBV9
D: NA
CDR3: CASSVLARGWETQYF
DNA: TGTGCCAGCAGCGTACTGGCTAGGGGGTGGGAGACCCAGTACTTC